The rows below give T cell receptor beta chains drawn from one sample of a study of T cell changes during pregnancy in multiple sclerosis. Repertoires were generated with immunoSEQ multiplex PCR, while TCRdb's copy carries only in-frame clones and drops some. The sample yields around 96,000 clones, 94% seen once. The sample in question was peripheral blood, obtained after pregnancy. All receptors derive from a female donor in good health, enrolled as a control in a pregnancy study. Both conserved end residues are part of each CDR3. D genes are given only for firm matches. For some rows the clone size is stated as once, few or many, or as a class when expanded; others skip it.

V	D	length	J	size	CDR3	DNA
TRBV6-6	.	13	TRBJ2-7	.	CASSYSGSYEQYF	TGTGCCAGCAGTTACAGCGGCTCCTACGAGCAGTACTTC
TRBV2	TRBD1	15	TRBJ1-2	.	CASSQQTGSVYGYTF	TGTGCCAGCAGTCAACAGACAGGGAGTGTCTATGGCTACACCTTC
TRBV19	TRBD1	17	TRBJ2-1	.	CASSIVARDSPQGEQFF	TGTGCCAGTAGTATAGTAGCCCGGGACAGCCCCCAGGGTGAGCAGTTCTTC
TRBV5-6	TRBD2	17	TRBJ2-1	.	CASSLAPLAGFYNEQFF	TGTGCCAGCAGCTTGGCCCCACTAGCGGGATTCTACAATGAGCAGTTCTTC
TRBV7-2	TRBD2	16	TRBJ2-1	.	CASSLTGGSGTYEQFF	TGTGCCAGCAGCCTCACCGGGGGGAGCGGGACCTATGAGCAGTTCTTC
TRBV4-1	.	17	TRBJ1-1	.	CASSQTLLQGTNTEAFF	TGCGCCAGCAGCCAGACCCTTCTTCAGGGTACGAACACTGAAGCTTTCTTT
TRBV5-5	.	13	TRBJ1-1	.	CASSFSGDTEAFF	TGTGCCAGCAGTTTCTCAGGGGACACTGAAGCTTTCTTT
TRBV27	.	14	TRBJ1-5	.	CASSLIGGDQPQHF	TGTGCCAGCAGTTTAATAGGGGGGGATCAGCCCCAGCATTTT
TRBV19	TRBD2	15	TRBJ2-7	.	CASSIVAGYSYEQYF	TGTGCCAGTAGTATAGTAGCGGGATATAGCTACGAGCAGTACTTC
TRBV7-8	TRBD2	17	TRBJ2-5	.	CASSSEGPGLAGETQYF	TGTGCCAGCAGCTCAGAAGGGCCAGGTCTAGCGGGGGAGACCCAGTACTTC
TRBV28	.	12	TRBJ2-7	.	CASALASDEQYF	TGTGCCAGCGCACTAGCTTCTGACGAGCAGTACTTC
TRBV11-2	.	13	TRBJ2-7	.	CASSFPSPYEQYF	TGTGCCAGCAGCTTCCCAAGCCCCTACGAGCAGTACTTC
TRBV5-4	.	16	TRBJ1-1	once	CASSSKTDIMNTEAFF	TGTGCCAGCAGCTCTAAGACAGATATTATGAACACTGAAGCTTTCTTT
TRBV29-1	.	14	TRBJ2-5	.	CSVTGTQTQETQYF	TGCAGCGTTACCGGGACACAAACCCAAGAGACCCAGTACTTC
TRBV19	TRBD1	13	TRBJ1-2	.	CASSPGTGMVYTF	TGTGCCAGTAGTCCCGGGACAGGAATGGTCTACACCTTC
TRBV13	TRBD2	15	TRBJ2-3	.	CASSQGLAGTDTQYF	TGTGCCAGCAGCCAGGGACTAGCGGGCACAGATACGCAGTATTTT
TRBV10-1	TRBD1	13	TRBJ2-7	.	CASRQGALYEQYF	TGCGCCAGCCGACAGGGGGCGCTCTACGAGCAGTACTTC
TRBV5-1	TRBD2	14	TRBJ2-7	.	CASSIGTNTYEQYF	TGCGCCAGCAGCATAGGGACTAATACCTACGAGCAGTACTTC
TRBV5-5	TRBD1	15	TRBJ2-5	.	CASSPGTGGQETQYF	TGTGCCAGCAGCCCCGGGACAGGGGGACAAGAGACCCAGTACTTC
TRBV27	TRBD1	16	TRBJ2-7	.	CASSLSGTGGAYEQYF	TGTGCCAGCAGTTTATCGGGGACAGGGGGTGCCTACGAGCAGTACTTC
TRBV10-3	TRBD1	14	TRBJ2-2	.	CAISRTGDTGELFF	TGTGCCATCAGCAGGACAGGGGACACCGGGGAGCTGTTTTTT
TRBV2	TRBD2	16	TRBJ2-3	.	CASSDSRGRSTDTQYF	TGTGCCAGCAGTGATTCCCGCGGGAGGAGCACAGATACGCAGTATTTT
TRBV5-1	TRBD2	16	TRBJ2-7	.	CASSYLAGLNSYEQYF	TGCGCCAGCAGTTACTTAGCGGGCCTAAACTCCTACGAGCAGTACTTC
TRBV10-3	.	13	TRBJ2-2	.	CAIRQGLTGELFF	TGTGCCATCAGACAGGGTTTAACCGGGGAGCTGTTTTTT
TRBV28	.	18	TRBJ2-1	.	CASSKTNYGGGSYNEQFF	TGTGCCAGCAGCAAAACGAATTATGGAGGAGGCTCCTACAATGAGCAGTTCTTC
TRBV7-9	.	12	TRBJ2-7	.	CASSPAGYEQYF	TGTGCCAGCAGCCCGGCCGGGTACGAGCAGTACTTC
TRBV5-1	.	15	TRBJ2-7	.	CASSLNGVGSYEQYF	TGCGCCAGCAGCTTGAACGGGGTCGGTTCCTACGAGCAGTACTTC
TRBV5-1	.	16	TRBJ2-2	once	CASSLEGGTRTGELFF	TGCGCCAGCAGCTTGGAGGGGGGGACCCGTACCGGGGAGCTGTTTTTT
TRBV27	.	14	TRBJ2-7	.	CASSLVRGSYEQYF	TGTGCCAGCAGTTTAGTTCGGGGCTCCTACGAGCAGTACTTC
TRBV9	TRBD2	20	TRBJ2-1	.	CASSPRGWREVLPSYNEQFF	TGTGCCAGCAGCCCGCGCGGGTGGCGGGAGGTGCTTCCCTCCTACAATGAGCAGTTCTTC
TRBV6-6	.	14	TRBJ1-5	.	CASSQAGSNQPQHF	TGTGCCAGCAGTCAAGCAGGGAGCAATCAGCCCCAGCATTTT
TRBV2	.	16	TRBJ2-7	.	CASSWGGQGEAYEQYF	TGTGCCAGCAGTTGGGGGGGCCAGGGTGAGGCCTACGAGCAGTACTTC
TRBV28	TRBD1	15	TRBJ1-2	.	CASSSSRGRNYGYTF	TGTGCCAGCAGTTCCAGCAGGGGGCGGAACTATGGCTACACCTTC
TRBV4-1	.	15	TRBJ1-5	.	CASSQESGDGQPQHF	TGCGCCAGCAGCCAAGAGTCAGGGGATGGACAGCCCCAGCATTTT
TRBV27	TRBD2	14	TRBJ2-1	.	CASTLLAGGGEQFF	TGTGCCAGCACCCTATTAGCGGGAGGGGGTGAGCAGTTCTTC
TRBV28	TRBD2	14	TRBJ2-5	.	CASSLKREYVTQYF	TGTGCCAGCAGTTTAAAGCGGGAGTACGTGACCCAGTACTTC
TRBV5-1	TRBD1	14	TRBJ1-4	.	CASSTGAVNEKLFF	TGCGCCAGCAGCACAGGGGCTGTTAATGAAAAACTGTTTTTT
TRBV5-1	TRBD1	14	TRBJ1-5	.	CASSFTGGNQPQHF	TGCGCCAGCAGCTTCACAGGGGGCAATCAGCCCCAGCATTTT
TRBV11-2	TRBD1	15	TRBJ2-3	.	CASSLETGAPNTQYF	TGTGCCAGCAGCTTAGAAACAGGGGCCCCGAATACGCAGTATTTT
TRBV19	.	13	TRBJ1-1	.	CASSPRLETEAFF	TGTGCCAGTAGTCCGCGTCTGGAGACTGAAGCTTTCTTT
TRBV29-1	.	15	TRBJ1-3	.	CSVEDRGPSGNTIYF	TGCAGCGTTGAAGACAGGGGACCCTCTGGAAACACCATATATTTT